This T cell receptor beta chain appears in the sequencing data of a study of shared clonotypes between healthy human individuals. Across the whole study: There were three CD4 naive, three CD4 memory, two CD8 naive and one CD8 memory plates per donor.

A remark on this clone: The antigen is unknown.

The study, taken as a whole, reports: Enrolling few donors narrowed the genetic and exposure-history diversity that was represented.

The data were produced by immunoSEQ multiplex PCR, yet TCRdb's version contains in-frame clones alone and is incomplete. There are around 1,000,000 clones in the sample; approximately 75% occur only once, and roughly 0.9% lies in the top ten. CDR3 size: 14 residues. Germline V CDR1 and CDR2: MNHNY, SVGAGI (reference sequence). V gave up 6 bases and J gave up 3 bases, with 11 bases separating them. This receptor was obtained from a man aged 18 to 29 in good health. Some clones in this sample may be carry-over from other donors' samples. The sequenced sample was memory CD4+ T cells from PBMCs. As to subset: CD45RA-negative fraction. The V call is TRBV6-6, the J call TRBJ2-2; D perhaps matches TRBD1 (6 bases). The CDR3 nucleotides are TGTGCCAGCAGGGTGGACAGCTACACCGGGGAGCTGTTTTTT. Its protein is CASRVDSYTGELFF.